The sequence of this T cell receptor beta chain was determined in a study of blood T cells in healthy people across ages. Broader study findings: Higher diversity and more naive CD4+ cells were features of long-lived donors, compared to aged donors.

In its sample, this clonotype was seen a few times. Its antigen remains unidentified. It was with a sample-barcoded 5' primer and a J-beta primer mix that a second PCR of about 6 to 12 cycles was run. From each sample, at least 2.5 million paired-end reads containing CDR3 were obtained. MiXCR, applied by TCRdb to the 5' RACE reads, yields one record per CDR3 protein. The sample contains some 930,000 distinct CDR3 sequences, roughly 29% of which appear only once. This CDR3 is 15 amino acids long. Germline V gene data show CDR1 as LNHDA and CDR2 as SQIVND (reference sequence). V lost 7 bases, J lost 6 bases, and 8 bases stayed unmatched. The same specimen was also included in a second study, on T cells of mothers and their children. In that study: Random nucleotides (2-4) and sample barcodes were added by the M1S primer used in the second PCR. Every mother supplied over 9.5 million TCR beta CDR3 reads and every child some 2.7 million.

The rearrangement uses TRBV19 and TRBJ2-1; 11 bases agree with TRBD2. The clonotype comes from a woman aged 40 to 50 in good health. Sequences were obtained from blood. The CDR3 nucleotides read TGTGCCAGTACCAATAGCGGGGGGGCAGGCAATGAGCAGTTCTTC. Protein product: CASTNSGGAGNEQFF. The complete variable domain, with remaining parts taken from reference TRBV19 and TRBJ2-1, reads DGGITQSPKYLFRKEGQNVTLSCEQNLNHDAMYWYRQDPGQGLRLIYYSQIVNDFQKGDIAEGYSVSREKKESFPLTVTSAQKNPTAFYLCASTNSGGAGNEQFFGPGTRLTVL.